The clone carrying this T cell receptor (beta chain) showed up just a few times. Its specificity is unknown. This specimen belongs to a study of OX40 agonist ivuxolimab in advanced cancers. Across the whole study: At 0.01 to 10 mg/kg, ivuxolimab was administered intravenously to patients every 2 weeks.

Study-level findings and limits: In the 0.1-3.0 mg/kg groups, partial responders showed among the lowest expansion. Clonal expansion by week 6 occurred in CD4+ and CD8+ blood T cells (at 0.1 to 3.0 mg/kg).

Libraries were prepared by immunoSEQ multiplex PCR; TCRdb keeps only in-frame clonotypes and omits some of them. The sample records tens of thousands of clones, around nine tenths being singletons. The TCR originated in an adult with an advanced solid tumor such as melanoma, head and neck, liver or kidney cancer. Sample: CD4+ or CD8+ T cells sorted from blood, taken in a trial of the OX40 agonist ivuxolimab.

The CDR3 loop is CASSLLVPSTSSTDTQYF. The CDR3 DNA follows: TGTGCCAGCAGCTTACTAGTCCCCTCGACCTCTAGCACAGATACGCAGTATTTT. The rearrangement joins TRBV7-8 to TRBJ2-3; D is unresolved. The germline CDR1 and CDR2 sequences are SGHVS and FQNEAQ. The V and J ends lost 2 bases and 0 bases respectively, with 18 bases between them. The CDR3 contains 18 residues.